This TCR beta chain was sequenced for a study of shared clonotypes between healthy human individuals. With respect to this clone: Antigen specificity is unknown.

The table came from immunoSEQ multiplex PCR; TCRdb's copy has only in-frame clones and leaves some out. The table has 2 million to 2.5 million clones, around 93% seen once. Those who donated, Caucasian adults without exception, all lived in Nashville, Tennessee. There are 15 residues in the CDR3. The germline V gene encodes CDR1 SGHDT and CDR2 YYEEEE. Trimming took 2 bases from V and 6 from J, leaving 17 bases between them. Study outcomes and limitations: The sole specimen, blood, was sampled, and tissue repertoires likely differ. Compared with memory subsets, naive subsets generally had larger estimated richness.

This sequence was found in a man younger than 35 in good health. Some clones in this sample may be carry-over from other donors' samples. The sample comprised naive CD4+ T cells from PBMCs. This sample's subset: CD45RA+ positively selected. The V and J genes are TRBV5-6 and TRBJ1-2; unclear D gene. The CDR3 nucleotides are TGTGCCAGCAGCTTTTTCGATCCCGACCTTGATGGCTACACCTTC. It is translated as CASSFFDPDLDGYTF.